The 17 T cell receptor beta chains below come from one sample, sequenced in a study of CD8 T cells in ankylosing spondylitis. TCRdb ran MiXCR on the 5' RACE reads and lists one entry per CDR3 protein. The sample yields about 160,000 distinct CDR3 sequences, approximately 10% seen once. The specimen sequenced was blood, either unsorted or a sorted T cell fraction (not recorded which). The receptor source for this set is a female donor with ankylosing spondylitis or in good health (not recorded which).

This chain joins TRBV6-1 and TRBJ2-7; TRBD1 agrees at 7 bases. Germline V gene data show CDR1 as MNHNS and CDR2 as SASEGT. This CDR3 region has 13 residues. The V segment lost 7 bases and the J segment 4 bases; nucleotides outside the gene matches: 7. CDR3 nucleotide sequence: TGTGCCAGCATCCCTTGGGACAGTTACGAGCAGTACTTC. It is translated as CASIPWDSYEQYF.

This clonotype came up a few times. The chain carries TRBV25-1 and TRBJ2-1; 7 nucleotides match TRBD1. Looked up from germline, CDR1 is MGHDK and CDR2 is SYGVNS. V shed 4 bases and J 6 bases; nucleotides not matched to a gene: 12. The CDR3 covers 16 residues. The CDR3 DNA reads as TGTGCCAGCAGTGGAATCCCGACAGGGCCTCCCAATGAGCAGTTCTTC. This encodes CASSGIPTGPPNEQFF.

A few counts support this clonotype. This chain links TRBV7-9 with TRBJ2-5; D possibly corresponds to TRBD1 (6 bases). This CDR3 comprises 13 residues. V was clipped by 4 bases and J by 4 bases, with 10 bases between them. The germline V gene encodes CDR1 SEHNR and CDR2 FQNEAQ (reference sequence). The CDR3 DNA reads as TGTGCCAGCAGCTACAGGGTTGGAGAGACCCAGTACTTC. Translation gives CASSYRVGETQYF.

This clonotype came up a few times. V and J are TRBV7-2 and TRBJ1-1; the D gene is possibly TRBD1 (5 bases). Germline-derived CDR1 and CDR2 are SGHTA and FQGNSA. The germline V and J ends were trimmed by 5 bases and 3 bases, with 10 bases remaining between them. The CDR3 contains 13 residues. This CDR3 is CASSPRGYTEAFF. CDR3 DNA: TGTGCCAGCAGCCCTAGGGGATACACTGAAGCTTTCTTT.

This clonotype was counted between two and nine times. V usage is TRBV2 and J usage is TRBJ2-7, with D hard to call. Trimming took off 5 bases at V and 2 bases at J, with 13 bases between the two ends. Germline-derived CDR1 and CDR2 are SNHLY and FYNNEI. The CDR3 loop spans 14 amino acids. CDR3 DNA sequence: TGTGCCAGCAGTCTTAGAGGCGAACCCTACGAGCAGTACTTC. It is translated as CASSLRGEPYEQYF.

This clonotype was observed a handful of times. V usage is TRBV12-3 or TRBV12-4 and J usage is TRBJ2-1; 14 positions match TRBD2. CDR3 length: 16 residues. With V trimmed by 2 bases and J by 9 bases, 6 bases remained unmatched. Here the CDR3 DNA reads TGTGCCAGCAGTTTAATGGGACTAGCGGGAGAGGGTGAGCAGTTCTTC. Translated: CASSLMGLAGEGEQFF.

With regard to this clonotype: An end of the junction does not agree with germline; a read error may underlie this. This chain connects TRBV20-1 to TRBJ2-3; 13 bases map to TRBD2. The CDR3 length is 17 residues. Germline CDR1 DFQATT, CDR2 SNEGSKA (reference sequence). The DNA for the CDR3 is TGCTGTGCTAGACTAGCGGGAGGCCAACTGCTCACAGATACGCAGTATTTT. This sequence encodes CCARLAGGQLLTDTQYF.

In its sample, this clonotype was seen many times. The chain combines TRBV24-1 with TRBJ1-1, with a tentative D call TRBD1 (5 bases). The CDR3 consists of 12 residues. Per the germline V gene, CDR1 is KGHDR and CDR2 is SFDVKD. Trimming stripped 6 bases from V and 7 bases from J, with 11 bases between. The CDR3 loop reads CATSISGGEAFF. As DNA, the CDR3 is TGTGCCACCAGTATAAGTGGGGGTGAAGCTTTCTTT.

This clonotype was seen many times. The chain couples TRBV12-3 or TRBV12-4 to TRBJ1-1, with D uncertain. The CDR3 extends over 14 amino acids. The ends were cut back, 3 bases at V and 1 base at J, with 9 bases in the middle. CDR3: CASSFTDQNTEAFF. The CDR3 nucleotides are TGTGCCAGCAGTTTTACAGACCAGAACACTGAAGCTTTCTTT.

The chain couples TRBV7-9 to TRBJ2-1, with 7 bases lining up with TRBD2. V lost 5 bases to trimming and J lost 10 bases; unmatched junction nucleotides: 20. The germline gives CDR1 SEHNR, CDR2 FQNEAQ (reference sequence). CDR3 length: 17 residues. The CDR3 nucleotides read TGTGCCAGCAGCCAGACCCGCGGGAGTCGGGGTAAAGAGGAGCAGTTCTTC. Translating it yields CASSQTRGSRGKEEQFF.

Ten or more counts support this clonotype. This sequence joins TRBV12-3 or TRBV12-4 and TRBJ2-1; no definite D call. This CDR3 comprises 12 residues. Trimming removed 1 base at V and 6 bases at J, with 4 bases between. The CDR3 is CASSLGSNEQFF. The CDR3 DNA follows: TGTGCCAGCAGTTTAGGTAGCAATGAGCAGTTCTTC.

This clonotype was seen a handful of times. The chain joins TRBV12-3 or TRBV12-4 to TRBJ2-3; the match to TRBD2 covers 12 bases. The V gene end was trimmed by 7 bases and the J gene end by 6 bases; junction bases not matched to a gene: 5. CDR3 length: 14 residues. The CDR3 spells CASTSSGRGDTQYF. The CDR3 DNA is TGTGCCAGCACCTCTAGCGGGAGGGGGGATACGCAGTATTTT.

This clonotype has a handful of counts. The gene calls are TRBV18 and TRBJ2-5, with D hard to call. The CDR3 loop spans 14 amino acids. The germline gives CDR1 KGHSH, CDR2 LQKENI. Trimming cost V 3 bases and J 1 base, with 9 bases left between them. The CDR3 loop reads CASSPVAGQETQYF. CDR3 bases: TGTGCCAGCTCACCGGTGGCAGGCCAAGAGACCCAGTACTTC.

This clonotype was counted between two and nine times. This chain links TRBV4-1 with TRBJ2-6; tentative D call: TRBD1 (6 bases). CDR1 MGHRA and CDR2 YSYEKL come from the germline V gene. Trimming took 4 bases from V and 0 from J, leaving 13 bases between them. The CDR3 covers 17 residues. The CDR3 loop is CASSLTGFSSGANVLTF. The CDR3 region has the DNA TGCGCCAGCAGCCTTACAGGGTTTTCCTCTGGGGCCAACGTCCTGACTTTC.

The V and J genes are TRBV9 and TRBJ1-2; D gene uncertain. Germline CDR1 SGDLS, CDR2 YYNGEE. The V and J ends lost 5 bases and 4 bases respectively, with 15 bases between them. This CDR3 spans 14 amino acids. This chain's CDR3 is CASRSGGKFYGYTF. CDR3 bases: TGTGCCAGCAGGTCGGGCGGAAAGTTCTATGGCTACACCTTC.

This clonotype showed up just a few times. This chain joins TRBV28 and TRBJ1-1; the D is unclear. Trimming shortened V by 3 bases and J by 1 base, and 9 bases separated the two germline ends. The CDR3 totals 14 residues. Per the germline V gene, CDR1 is MDHEN and CDR2 is SYDVKM. The CDR3 DNA is TGTGCCAGCAGTTTTAGGTCCTGGAACACTGAAGCTTTCTTT. Translated: CASSFRSWNTEAFF.

This clonotype was found a few times. The rearrangement uses TRBV7-9 and TRBJ2-7; D is possibly TRBD2 (6 bases). The V end lost 3 bases, the J end lost 2 bases, and 11 bases lay between the germline ends. The CDR3 is 14 amino acids. Germline CDR1 is SEHNR and CDR2 is FQNEAQ (reference sequence). CDR3 coding DNA: TGTGCCAGCAGCTTCCCGGGGGTCCCCTACGAGCAGTACTTC. Translation: CASSFPGVPYEQYF.